This T cell receptor beta chain was sequenced for a study of OX40 agonist ivuxolimab in advanced cancers. Study in general: Patients were around 83% male with ages roughly 20 to 80, mean 60. General study results and limits: Expanded clones tended on average to be more numerous among CD8+ T cells than CD4+.

The CDR3 runs 13 residues. Deletions cut 4 bases from V and 1 base from J, with 7 bases between. CDR1 KGHSH and CDR2 LQKENI come from the germline V gene. Here immunoSEQ multiplex PCR was the method, and the copy in TCRdb shows in-frame clones only, minus some. Altogether around 70,000 clones are present, nearly 90% being singletons, with the ten largest covering 10% to 12%. In this sample, this clone turned up a few times. The antigen is unknown. This sequence originates from an adult with an advanced solid tumor such as melanoma, head and neck, liver or kidney cancer. This specimen was CD4+ or CD8+ T cells sorted from blood, taken in a trial of the OX40 agonist ivuxolimab. V is TRBV18 and J is TRBJ1-1, with D unclear. CDR3 sequence: CASSLQGNTEAFF. CDR3 coding DNA: TGTGCCAGCTCACTCCAAGGGAACACTGAAGCTTTCTTT.